The present T cell receptor beta chain was sequenced within a study of monozygotic twins with inflammatory bowel disease. TCRdb reworked the 5' RACE reads into one entry per CDR3 protein, no DNA. The sample totals around 450,000 distinct CDR3 sequences. CDR1 and CDR2 from the germline V gene are LGHDT and YNNKEL (reference sequence). The CDR3 has 13 residues. The rearrangement joins TRBV3-1 to TRBJ2-3; TCRdb indicates TRBD1, and absent DNA this call remains unverified. The clonotype was recovered from a human donor with ulcerative colitis or Crohn's disease, or a healthy co-twin of an affected twin (not recorded which). The material sequenced was blood. CDR3 residues: CASVGAYADTQYF.